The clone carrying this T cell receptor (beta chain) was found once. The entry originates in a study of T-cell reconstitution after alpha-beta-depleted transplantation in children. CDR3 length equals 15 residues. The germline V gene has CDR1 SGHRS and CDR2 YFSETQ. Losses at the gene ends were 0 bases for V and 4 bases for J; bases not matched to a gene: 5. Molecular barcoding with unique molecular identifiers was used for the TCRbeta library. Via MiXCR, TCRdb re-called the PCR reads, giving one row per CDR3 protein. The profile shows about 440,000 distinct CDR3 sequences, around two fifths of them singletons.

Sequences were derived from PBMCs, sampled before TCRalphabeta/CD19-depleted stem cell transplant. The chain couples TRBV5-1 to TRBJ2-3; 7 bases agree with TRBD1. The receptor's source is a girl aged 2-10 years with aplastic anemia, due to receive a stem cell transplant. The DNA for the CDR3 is TGCGCCAGCAGCTTGGGAGAGGGGGCTTCAGATACGCAGTATTTT. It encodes CASSLGEGASDTQYF.